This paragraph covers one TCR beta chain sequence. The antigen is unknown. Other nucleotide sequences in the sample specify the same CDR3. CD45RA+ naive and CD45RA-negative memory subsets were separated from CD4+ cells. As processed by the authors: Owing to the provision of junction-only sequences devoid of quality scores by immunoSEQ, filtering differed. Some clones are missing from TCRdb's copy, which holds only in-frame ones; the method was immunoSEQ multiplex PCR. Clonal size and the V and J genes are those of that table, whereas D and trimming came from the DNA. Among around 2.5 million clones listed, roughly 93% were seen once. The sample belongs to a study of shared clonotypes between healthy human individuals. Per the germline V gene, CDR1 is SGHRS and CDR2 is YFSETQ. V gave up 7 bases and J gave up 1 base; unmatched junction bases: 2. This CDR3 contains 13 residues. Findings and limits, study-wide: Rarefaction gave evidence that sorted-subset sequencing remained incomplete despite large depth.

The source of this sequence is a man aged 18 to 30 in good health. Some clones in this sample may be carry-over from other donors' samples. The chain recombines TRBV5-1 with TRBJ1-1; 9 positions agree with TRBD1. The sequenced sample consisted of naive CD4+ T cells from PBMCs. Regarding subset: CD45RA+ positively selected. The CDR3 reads CASGGQGNTEAFF. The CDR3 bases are TGCGCCAGCGGGGGACAGGGGAACACTGAAGCTTTCTTT. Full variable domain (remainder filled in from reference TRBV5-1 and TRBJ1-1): KAGVTQTPRYLIKTRGQQVTLSCSPISGHRSVSWYQQTPGQGLQFLFEYFSETQRNKGNFPGRFSGRQFSNSRSEMNVSTLELGDSALYLCASGGQGNTEAFFGQGTRLTVV.